This T cell receptor (beta chain) was profiled in a study of post-analysis software for immune sequencing data. Study-wide background: Several disease courses (relapsing-remitting, secondary progressive and progressive-relapsing) of multiple sclerosis were included. Study-wide results and caveats: In patients, TRBV5-6, TRBV5-1 and TRBV20-1 belonged to roughly five TRBV segments found more frequently than in controls. Batch-mates among the samples co-clustered strongly by F measure.

Comment on this clonotype: Its antigen is currently unknown.

Carried by the TCR beta cDNA libraries were unique molecular identifiers. There were roughly 0.95 to 10 million T cells, and roughly 0.5 million cDNA molecules came from them. TCRdb ran MiXCR on the PCR reads and lists one entry per CDR3 protein. The data contain about 430,000 distinct CDR3 sequences, more than 30% of them seen just once; the ten biggest clones take up less than 8%. The CDR3 length is 14 residues. Looked up from germline, CDR1 is SGHTA and CDR2 is FQGNSA. Trimming stripped 4 bases from V and 3 bases from J, with 12 bases between. Sequenced sample: blood. This TCR came from a girl aged 2 to 9 with multiple sclerosis. The genes are TRBV7-2 and TRBJ1-1, with D possibly being TRBD1 (6 bases). The CDR3 is CASSSGAGYTEAFF. CDR3 sequence (DNA): TGTGCCAGCAGCTCGGGGGCGGGGTACACTGAAGCTTTCTTT. Based on the CDR3 plus reference TRBV7-2 and TRBJ1-1, the full variable domain is GAGVSQSPSNKVTEKGKDVELRCDPISGHTALYWYRQSLGQGLEFLIYFQGNSAPDKSGLPSDRFSAERTGGSVSTLTIQRTQQEDSAVYLCASSSGAGYTEAFFGQGTRLTVV.